The source of this T cell receptor beta chain is a study of beta chain features in type 1 diabetes. Germline CDR1 and CDR2: SEHNR and FQNEAQ (reference sequence). The CDR3 covers 14 residues. V was trimmed by 5 bases and J by 7 bases, leaving 18 bases between them. Findings of the study overall: A closer apparent resemblance between naive, central memory and Treg TCRB repertoires was seen in patients than in healthy donors. A PCR bias possibly favoring shorter templates would apply equally to patients and controls.

Points on this clone: Its target is not known.

The study reverse transcribed the entire isolated RNA, so it sequenced expressed TCRB transcripts. The table came from immunoSEQ multiplex PCR; TCRdb's copy has only in-frame clones and leaves some out. The sample carries about 330,000 clones, about 10% recorded once. Each sorted fraction was over 95% pure. This TCR was sampled from a woman between 25 and 40 years old in good health. The chain combines TRBV7-9 with TRBJ2-7, with D possibly TRBD1 on 7 matching bases. Sequences were obtained from naive CD4+ T cells from blood. The CDR3 here is CASSLKEGAREQYF. The CDR3 nucleotides read TGTGCCAGCAGCCTGAAGGAGGGGGCGCGGGAGCAGTACTTC.